This record concerns one TCR beta chain sequence. The antigen is not known. Germline CDR1 is MGHRA and CDR2 is YSYEKL. V shed 3 bases and J shed 7 bases, with 9 bases lying between them. This CDR3 is built from 12 residues. PCR employed 60 Vbeta and 13 Jbeta primers. Source study methods: An analysis performed later counted around 80 million unique TCR beta chains (roughly 11 million of them shared). Assay used: immunoSEQ multiplex PCR; TCRdb lists only in-frame clones, some missing. The D gene and trimming were derived from the DNA, and the V and J assignments and clone size from that table. The sample shows 89,000 or so clones, about four fifths of them seen only once. This specimen belongs to a study of cytomegalovirus exposure and HLA in healthy donors. Findings and caveats of the study: Later genetic work tied a missense DCLRE1C variant to beta-chain V and J trimming. Certain sequence variants were highly shared and formed a cluster, and this cluster was likely a sequencing artifact. Upon later analysis, HLA-associated TCR beta chains proved more clonally expanded than other, equally common chains.

Sequenced sample: PBMCs. The TCR was taken from a man aged 55-75 years in good health and CMV-seronegative. The gene calls are TRBV4-1 and TRBJ1-2; D is perhaps TRBD1 (6 bases). This chain's CDR3 is CASSHHRAGYTF. The CDR3 nucleotides are TGCGCCAGCAGCCACCACAGGGCTGGCTACACCTTC.